Here is one TCR beta chain with its context. The data stem from a study of cytomegalovirus exposure and HLA in healthy donors. The germline CDR1 and CDR2 sequences are SGHAT and FQNNGV. CDR3 length: 14 amino acids. With 2 bases removed from V and 6 bases from J, the gap between germline ends came to 8 bases. Primers for the PCR totalled 60 Vbeta and 13 Jbeta. Assay: immunoSEQ multiplex PCR; the TCRdb copy retains only in-frame clones and omits some. The sample records 150,000 or so clones, roughly 70% being singletons. The receptor was isolated from a man aged 40-49 years in good health and CMV-seropositive. This rearrangement joins TRBV11-2 to TRBJ1-6, with D perhaps matching TRBD1 (5 bases). The specimen sequenced was PBMCs. The CDR3 region has the DNA TGTGCCAGCAGCTTAAAGGGGTCTAATTCACCCCTCCACTTT. This encodes CASSLKGSNSPLHF.